This TCR beta chain was recovered during a study of blood T cell repertoires in COVID-19. TCRdb's copy holds only in-frame clones and misses some; the assay was immunoSEQ multiplex PCR. The repertoire holds about 130,000 clones, around 74% seen once, with around 5.9% in the top ten. CDR1 and CDR2 (germline): MGHRA, YSYEKL. With 3 bases removed from V and 5 bases from J, the gap between germline ends came to 13 bases. CDR3 length: 14 amino acids. The chain combines TRBV4-1 with TRBJ1-2; D possibly corresponds to TRBD1 (5 bases). Material: peripheral blood. This receptor was obtained from a man aged 55 to 70 with acute or convalescent COVID-19. This CDR3 reads CASSHTQGQYGYTF. CDR3 in DNA: TGCGCCAGCAGCCATACTCAGGGTCAGTATGGCTACACCTTC.